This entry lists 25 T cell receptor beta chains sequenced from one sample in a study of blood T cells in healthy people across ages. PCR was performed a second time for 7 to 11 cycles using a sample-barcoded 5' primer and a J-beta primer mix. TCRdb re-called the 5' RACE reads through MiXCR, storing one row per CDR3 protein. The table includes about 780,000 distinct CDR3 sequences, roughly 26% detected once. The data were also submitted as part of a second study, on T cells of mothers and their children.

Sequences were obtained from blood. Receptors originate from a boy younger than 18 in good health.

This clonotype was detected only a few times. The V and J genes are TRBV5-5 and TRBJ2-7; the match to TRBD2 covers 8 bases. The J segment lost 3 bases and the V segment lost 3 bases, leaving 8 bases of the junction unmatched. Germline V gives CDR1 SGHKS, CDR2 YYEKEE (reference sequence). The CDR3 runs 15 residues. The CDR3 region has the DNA TGTGCCAGCAGCTCAAGACTAGCGCTTATCTACGAGCAGTACTTC. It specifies CASSSRLALIYEQYF.

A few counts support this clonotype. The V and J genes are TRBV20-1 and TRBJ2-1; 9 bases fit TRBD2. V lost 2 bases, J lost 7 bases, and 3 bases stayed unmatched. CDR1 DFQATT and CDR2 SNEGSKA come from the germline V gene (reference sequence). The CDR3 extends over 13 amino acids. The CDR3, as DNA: TGCAGTGCTAGACTAGCGGGGTGGAATGAGCAGTTCTTC. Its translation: CSARLAGWNEQFF.

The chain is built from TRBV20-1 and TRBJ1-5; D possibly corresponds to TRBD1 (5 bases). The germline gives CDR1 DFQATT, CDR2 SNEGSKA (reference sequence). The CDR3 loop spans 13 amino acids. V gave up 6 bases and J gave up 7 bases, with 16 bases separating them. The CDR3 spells CSARRVREQPQHF. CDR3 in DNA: TGCAGTGCCAGGCGGGTCAGGGAACAGCCCCAGCATTTT.

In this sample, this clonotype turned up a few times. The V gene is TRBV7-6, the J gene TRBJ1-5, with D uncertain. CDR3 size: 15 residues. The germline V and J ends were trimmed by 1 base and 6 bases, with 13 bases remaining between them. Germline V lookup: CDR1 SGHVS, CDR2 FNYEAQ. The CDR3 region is CASSLVQGLGQPQHF. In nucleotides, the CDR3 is TGTGCCAGCAGCTTAGTTCAAGGGTTGGGTCAGCCCCAGCATTTT.

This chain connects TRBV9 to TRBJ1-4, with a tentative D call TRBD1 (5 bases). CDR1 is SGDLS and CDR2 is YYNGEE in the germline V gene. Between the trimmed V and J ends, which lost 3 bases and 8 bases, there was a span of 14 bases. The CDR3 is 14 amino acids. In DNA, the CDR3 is TGTGCCAGCAGCGCTCAGGGAGTCGACGAAAAACTGTTTTTT. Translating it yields CASSAQGVDEKLFF. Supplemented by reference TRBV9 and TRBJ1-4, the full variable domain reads DSGVTQTPKHLITATGQRVTLRCSPRSGDLSVYWYQQSLDQGLQFLIQYYNGEERAKGNILERFSAQQFPDLHSELNLSSLELGDSALYFCASSAQGVDEKLFFGSGTQLSVL.

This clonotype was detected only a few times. CDR3 bases: TGTGCCAGCAGCCAAGCCCGGGACAGACCCTACGAGCAGTACTTC. Translated, it gives CASSQARDRPYEQYF. The V and J genes are TRBV3-1 and TRBJ2-5, with TRBD1 identical over 7 bases. The J call may be incorrect, as the DNA end agrees better with TRBJ2-7. Germline loops: CDR1 LGHDT, CDR2 YNNKEL (reference sequence). The CDR3 spans 15 residues.

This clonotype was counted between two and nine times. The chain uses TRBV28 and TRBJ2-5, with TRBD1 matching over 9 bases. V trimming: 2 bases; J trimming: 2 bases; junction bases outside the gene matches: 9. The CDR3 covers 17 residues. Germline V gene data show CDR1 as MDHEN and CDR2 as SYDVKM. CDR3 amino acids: CASSLQRQGVAQETQYF. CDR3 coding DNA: TGTGCCAGCAGTTTACAGCGACAGGGGGTAGCTCAAGAGACCCAGTACTTC.

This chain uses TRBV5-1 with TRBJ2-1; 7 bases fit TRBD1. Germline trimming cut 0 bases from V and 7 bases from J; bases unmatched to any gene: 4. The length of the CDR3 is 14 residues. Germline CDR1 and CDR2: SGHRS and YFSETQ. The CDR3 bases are TGCGCCAGCAGCTTGGACGAGGGGGCGAATGAGCAGTTCTTC. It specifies CASSLDEGANEQFF.

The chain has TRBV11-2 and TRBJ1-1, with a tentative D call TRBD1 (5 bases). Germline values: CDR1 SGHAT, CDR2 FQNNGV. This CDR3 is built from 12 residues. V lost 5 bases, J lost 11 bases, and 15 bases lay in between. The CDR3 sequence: CASSLVEGPAFF. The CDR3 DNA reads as TGTGCCAGCAGCCTAGTGGAGGGGCCCGCTTTCTTT.

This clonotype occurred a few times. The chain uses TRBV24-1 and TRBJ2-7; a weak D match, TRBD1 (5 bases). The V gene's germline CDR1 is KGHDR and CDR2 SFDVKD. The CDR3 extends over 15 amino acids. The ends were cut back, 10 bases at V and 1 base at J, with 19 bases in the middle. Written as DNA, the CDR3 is TGTGCCACGACCCCCCACAGGATTGCTTCCTACGAGCAGTACTTC. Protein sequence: CATTPHRIASYEQYF.

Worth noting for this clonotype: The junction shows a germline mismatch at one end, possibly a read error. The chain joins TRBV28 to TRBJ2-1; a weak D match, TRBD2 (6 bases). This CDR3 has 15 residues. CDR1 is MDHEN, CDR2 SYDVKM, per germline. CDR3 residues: CASNLSRSGVNEQFF. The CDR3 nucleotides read TGTGCCAGCAATTTAAGTAGGTCGGGGGTCAATGAGCAGTTCTTC.

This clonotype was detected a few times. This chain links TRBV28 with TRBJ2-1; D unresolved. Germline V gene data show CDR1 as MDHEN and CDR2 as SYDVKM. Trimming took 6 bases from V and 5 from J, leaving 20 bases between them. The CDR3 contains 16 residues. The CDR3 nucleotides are TGTGCCAGCAGCCTACCGAGCTCCCTCACACACAATGAGCAGTTCTTC. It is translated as CASSLPSSLTHNEQFF.

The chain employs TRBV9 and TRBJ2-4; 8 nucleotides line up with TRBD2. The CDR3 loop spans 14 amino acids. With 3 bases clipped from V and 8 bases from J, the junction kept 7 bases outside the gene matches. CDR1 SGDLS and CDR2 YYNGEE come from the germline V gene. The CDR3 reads CASSERSGGDIQYF. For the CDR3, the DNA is TGTGCCAGCAGCGAGCGGAGCGGGGGAGACATTCAGTACTTC.

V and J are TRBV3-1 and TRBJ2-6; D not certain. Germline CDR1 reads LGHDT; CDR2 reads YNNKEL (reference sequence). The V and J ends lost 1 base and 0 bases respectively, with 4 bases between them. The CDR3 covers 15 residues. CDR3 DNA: TGTGCCAGCAGCCAAGGGGACTCTGGGGCCAACGTCCTGACTTTC. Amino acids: CASSQGDSGANVLTF.

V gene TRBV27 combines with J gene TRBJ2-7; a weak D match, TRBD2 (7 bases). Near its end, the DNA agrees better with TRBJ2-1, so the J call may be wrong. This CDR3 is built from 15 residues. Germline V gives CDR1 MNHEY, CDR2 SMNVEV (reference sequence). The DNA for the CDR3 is TGTGCCAGCAGTTTGTCGGTCGGGGGGCGAAACGAGCAGTTCTTC. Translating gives CASSLSVGGRNEQFF.

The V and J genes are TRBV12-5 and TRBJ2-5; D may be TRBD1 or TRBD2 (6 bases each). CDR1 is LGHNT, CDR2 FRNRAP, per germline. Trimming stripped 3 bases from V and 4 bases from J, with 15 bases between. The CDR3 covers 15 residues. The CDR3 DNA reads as TGTGCTAGTGGTTTTAGGAGGGGGATTGGAGAGACCCAGTACTTC. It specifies CASGFRRGIGETQYF.

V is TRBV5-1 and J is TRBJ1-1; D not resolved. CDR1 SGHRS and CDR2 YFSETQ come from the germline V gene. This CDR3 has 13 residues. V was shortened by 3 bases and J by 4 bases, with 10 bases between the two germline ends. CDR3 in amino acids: CASSWPGGTEAFF. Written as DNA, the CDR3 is TGCGCCAGCAGCTGGCCTGGTGGCACTGAAGCTTTCTTT. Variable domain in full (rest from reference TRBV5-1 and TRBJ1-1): KAGVTQTPRYLIKTRGQQVTLSCSPISGHRSVSWYQQTPGQGLQFLFEYFSETQRNKGNFPGRFSGRQFSNSRSEMNVSTLELGDSALYLCASSWPGGTEAFFGQGTRLTVV.

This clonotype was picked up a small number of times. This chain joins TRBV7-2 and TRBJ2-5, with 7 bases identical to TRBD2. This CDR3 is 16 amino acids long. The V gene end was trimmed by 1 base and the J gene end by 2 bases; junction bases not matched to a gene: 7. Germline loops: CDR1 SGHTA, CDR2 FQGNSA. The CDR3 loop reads CASSLVSSGPQETQYF. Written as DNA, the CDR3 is TGTGCCAGCAGCTTAGTGTCTAGCGGTCCACAAGAGACCCAGTACTTC.

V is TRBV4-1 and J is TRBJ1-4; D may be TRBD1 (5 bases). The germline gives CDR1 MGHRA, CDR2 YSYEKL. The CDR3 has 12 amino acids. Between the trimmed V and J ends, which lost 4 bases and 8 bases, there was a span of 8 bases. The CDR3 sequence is CASSPDKEKLFF. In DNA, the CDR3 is TGCGCCAGCAGCCCGGACAAGGAAAAACTGTTTTTT.

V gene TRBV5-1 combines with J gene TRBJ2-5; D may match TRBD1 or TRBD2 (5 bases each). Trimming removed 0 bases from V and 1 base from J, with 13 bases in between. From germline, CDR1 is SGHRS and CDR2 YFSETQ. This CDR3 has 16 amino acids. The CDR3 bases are TGCGCCAGCAGCTTGGCCATCCGGGACGGCCAAGAGACCCAGTACTTC. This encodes CASSLAIRDGQETQYF.

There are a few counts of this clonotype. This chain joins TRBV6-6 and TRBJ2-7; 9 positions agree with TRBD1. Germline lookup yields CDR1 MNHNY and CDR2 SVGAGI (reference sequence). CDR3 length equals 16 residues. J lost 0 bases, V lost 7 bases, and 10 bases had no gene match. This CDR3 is CASTKHRDRDSYEQYF. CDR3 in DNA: TGTGCCAGCACCAAACACCGGGACAGGGACTCCTACGAGCAGTACTTC.

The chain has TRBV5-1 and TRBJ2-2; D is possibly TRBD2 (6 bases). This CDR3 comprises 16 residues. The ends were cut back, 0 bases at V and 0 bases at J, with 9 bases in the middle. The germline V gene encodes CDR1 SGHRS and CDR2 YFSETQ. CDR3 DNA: TGCGCCAGCAGCTTGGGGGAGGTCGCGAACACCGGGGAGCTGTTTTTT. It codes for CASSLGEVANTGELFF.

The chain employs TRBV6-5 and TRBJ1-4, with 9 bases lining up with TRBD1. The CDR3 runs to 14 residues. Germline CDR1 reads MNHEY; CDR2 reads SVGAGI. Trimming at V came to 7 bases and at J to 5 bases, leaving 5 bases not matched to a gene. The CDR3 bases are TGTGCCAGCACCAAGACAGGGGGGAATGAAAAACTGTTTTTT. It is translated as CASTKTGGNEKLFF.

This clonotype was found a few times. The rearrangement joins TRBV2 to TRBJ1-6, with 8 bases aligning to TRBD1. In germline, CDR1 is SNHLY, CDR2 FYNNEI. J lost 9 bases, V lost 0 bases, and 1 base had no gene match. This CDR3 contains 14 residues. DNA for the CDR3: TGTGCCAGCAGTGAAGCTGGACAGGGTTCACCCCTCCACTTT. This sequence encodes CASSEAGQGSPLHF.

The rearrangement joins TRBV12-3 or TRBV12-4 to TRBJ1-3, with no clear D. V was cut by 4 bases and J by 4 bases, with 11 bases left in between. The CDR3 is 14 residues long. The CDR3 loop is CASSSDQAGNTIYF. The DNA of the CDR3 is TGTGCCAGCAGTTCCGACCAGGCCGGAAACACCATATATTTT.